The 27 T cell receptor beta chains below all came from one sample that was sequenced in a study of blood T cells in healthy people across ages. For the second PCR, which ran for roughly 6 to 12 cycles, a sample-barcoded 5' primer and a J-beta primer mix were used. Via MiXCR, TCRdb re-called the 5' RACE reads, giving one row per CDR3 protein. This sample has 650,000 to 1,000,000 distinct CDR3 sequences; around 36% occur once, and the top ten carry approximately 12%. Sequences were obtained from blood. The receptors here all came from a man between 18 and 35 years old in good health.

The rearrangement links TRBV5-5 to TRBJ2-3; D is undetermined. The CDR3 is made up of 13 amino acids. Germline V lookup: CDR1 SGHKS, CDR2 YYEKEE (reference sequence). Trimming pared 2 bases from V and 4 bases from J, leaving 8 bases between. CDR3 in amino acids: CASSFGFPDTQYF. CDR3 in DNA: TGTGCCAGCAGCTTTGGTTTTCCAGATACGCAGTATTTT.

This chain uses TRBV4-3 with TRBJ1-5, with D perhaps TRBD1 (6 bases). Trimming took 1 base from V and 7 from J, leaving 14 bases between them. Germline V gene data show CDR1 as LGHNA and CDR2 as YSLEER. The CDR3 spans 15 residues. The CDR3 DNA follows: TGCGCCAGCAGCCAAGTAAGGGGGGGAGGGCAGCCCCAGCATTTT. It specifies CASSQVRGGGQPQHF.

This sequence joins TRBV7-2 and TRBJ2-7; D uncertain. Germline V gene sequence: CDR1 SGHTA, CDR2 FQGNSA. The CDR3 runs 12 residues. Deletions cut 4 bases from V and 4 bases from J, with 8 bases between. The CDR3 reads CASSYPRYEQYF. CDR3 nucleotide sequence: TGTGCCAGCAGCTACCCCAGGTACGAGCAGTACTTC. The entire variable domain, with the rest obtained from reference TRBV7-2 and TRBJ2-7, is as follows: GAGVSQSPSNKVTEKGKDVELRCDPISGHTALYWYRQSLGQGLEFLIYFQGNSAPDKSGLPSDRFSAERTGGSVSTLTIQRTQQEDSAVYLCASSYPRYEQYFGPGTRLTVT.

This rearrangement joins TRBV18 to TRBJ2-5, with D hard to call. This CDR3 spans 14 amino acids. Germline CDR1 reads KGHSH; CDR2 reads LQKENI. Trimming shortened V by 4 bases and J by 3 bases, and 12 bases separated the two germline ends. The CDR3 sequence: CASSLPAREETQYF. The DNA of the CDR3 is TGTGCCAGCTCACTACCTGCTCGGGAAGAGACCCAGTACTTC.

The CDR3 DNA reads TGTGCCAGCAGTGGGGGGCCGACAGGGCCCCCCACAGATACGCAGTATTTT. Translation: CASSGGPTGPPTDTQYF. This rearrangement joins TRBV2 to TRBJ2-3, with 7 bases matching TRBD1. V lost 4 bases, J lost 2 bases, and 12 bases stayed unmatched. The CDR3 runs 17 residues. Germline V lookup: CDR1 SNHLY, CDR2 FYNNEI.

In the case of this clonotype: This clone may be a read error of a much larger clone one base away. The V call is TRBV7-2, the J call TRBJ2-3; D is uncertain. The CDR3 totals 14 residues. The germline V gene encodes CDR1 SGHTA and CDR2 FQGNSA. The CDR3 sequence: CASGLEALTDTQYF. CDR3 nucleotides: TGTGCCAGCGGCTTAGAGGCACTCACAGATACGCAGTATTTT.

The count of this clonotype is one. The chain joins TRBV29-1 to TRBJ2-3; 10 bases line up with TRBD1. Trimming removed 4 bases from V and 2 bases from J; junction bases left unmatched: 6. Germline CDR1 reads SQVTM; CDR2 reads ANQGSEA. This CDR3 contains 15 residues. CDR3 sequence (DNA): TGCAGCGTTGGGGACAGGGGCGAGCCCACAGATACGCAGTATTTT. It is translated as CSVGDRGEPTDTQYF.

This chain uses TRBV4-3 with TRBJ1-4; 8 nucleotides line up with TRBD1. Losses at the gene ends were 0 bases for V and 0 bases for J; bases not matched to a gene: 9. Germline V gene data show CDR1 as LGHNA and CDR2 as YSLEER. The CDR3 spans 19 residues. In nucleotides, the CDR3 is TGCGCCAGCAGCCAAGACGGGGGACAGGCGACTGCAACTAATGAAAAACTGTTTTTT. Protein sequence: CASSQDGGQATATNEKLFF.

This clonotype was counted only a few times. Written as DNA, the CDR3 is TGTGCCAGCAGGGGTTTAACAGTTTTTACCTACGAGCAGTACTTC. This encodes CASRGLTVFTYEQYF. V gene TRBV6-6 combines with J gene TRBJ2-7; no reliable D call. V dropped 6 bases and J dropped 2 bases, with 17 bases sitting between them. Per the germline V gene, CDR1 is MNHNY and CDR2 is SVGAGI (reference sequence). This CDR3 region has 15 residues.

The chain has TRBV29-1 and TRBJ1-1, with a tentative D call TRBD1 (5 bases). The ends were cut back, 3 bases at V and 0 bases at J, with 8 bases in the middle. Germline CDR1 SQVTM, CDR2 ANQGSEA. This CDR3 comprises 13 residues. The CDR3 DNA sequence: TGCAGCGTTGACGGACACATGAACACTGAAGCTTTCTTT. This codes for CSVDGHMNTEAFF. Filled out from reference TRBV29-1 and TRBJ1-1, the complete variable domain reads SAVISQKPSRDICQRGTSLTIQCQVDSQVTMMFWYRQQPGQSLTLIATANQGSEATYESGFVIDKFPISRPNLTFSTLTVSNMSPEDSSIYLCSVDGHMNTEAFFGQGTRLTVV.

Comments on this clonotype: This may come from a read error, since a much larger clone is one base off. The V gene is TRBV20-1, the J gene TRBJ2-1; D unresolved. Germline assignment: CDR1 DFQATT and CDR2 SNEGSKA (reference sequence). V lost 3 bases and J lost 5, with 17 bases in between. The CDR3 runs to 15 residues. CDR3 loop: CSASPGRAMNNEQFF. The CDR3 DNA sequence: TGCAGTGCTAGCCCCGGACGAGCGATGAACAATGAGCAGTTCTTC.

This clonotype was picked up a small number of times. The chain couples TRBV20-1 to TRBJ2-5; TRBD2 aligns across 7 bases. CDR1 is DFQATT, CDR2 SNEGSKA, per germline (reference sequence). CDR3 length: 16 residues. The V gene end was trimmed by 2 bases and the J gene end by 11 bases; junction bases not matched to a gene: 20. CDR3 bases: TGCAGTGCTAGATGGGCTCGGGGCGGGGGTTACAATGAGCAGTACTTC. This gives the protein CSARWARGGGYNEQYF.

Comments on this clonotype: Possible read error: a much larger clone is one base away. The chain recombines TRBV12-3 or TRBV12-4 with TRBJ1-2; 10 nucleotides agree with TRBD1. The junction had 8 bases not matched to a gene; V was cut back by 5 bases and J by 8 bases. CDR3 length: 14 residues. CDR3 DNA: TGTGCCAGCAGTCCCAGGACAGGGGGTCGAGGCTACACCTTC. Amino acids: CASSPRTGGRGYTF.

The chain employs TRBV12-3 or TRBV12-4 and TRBJ2-1; the D gene is possibly TRBD1 (6 bases). The CDR3 has 17 residues. Deletions cut 5 bases from V and 1 base from J, with 18 bases between. The CDR3 nucleotides read TGTGCCAGCAGTACAAACAGGGCCCAATGGTCCTACAATGAGCAGTTCTTC. Encoded protein: CASSTNRAQWSYNEQFF.

This clonotype showed up just a few times. This chain joins TRBV12-3 or TRBV12-4 and TRBJ2-1; 15 bases agree with TRBD2. There are 18 residues in the CDR3. With V trimmed by 0 bases and J by 7 bases, 7 bases remained unmatched. CDR3 region: CASSLAGTSGGTRNEQFF. CDR3 DNA sequence: TGTGCCAGCAGTTTAGCCGGGACTAGCGGGGGGACCAGAAATGAGCAGTTCTTC.

This clonotype was seen repeatedly, ten times or more. This chain joins TRBV7-2 and TRBJ2-1; D uncertain. CDR1 and CDR2 from the germline V gene are SGHTA and FQGNSA. V was shortened by 2 bases and J by 2 bases, with 7 bases between the two germline ends. The CDR3 is made up of 14 amino acids. CDR3 protein: CASSLTVTYNEQFF. The CDR3 bases are TGTGCCAGCAGCTTAACGGTTACCTACAATGAGCAGTTCTTC.

This clonotype showed up many times. The rearrangement joins TRBV5-1 to TRBJ1-2; perhaps TRBD1 as D (5 bases). This CDR3 is built from 12 residues. With 3 bases removed from V and 8 bases from J, the gap between germline ends came to 11 bases. Germline V gene data show CDR1 as SGHRS and CDR2 as YFSETQ. The CDR3 here is CASSSAGEGYTF. The CDR3 nucleotides read TGCGCCAGCAGCTCGGCGGGGGAAGGCTACACCTTC. Using reference TRBV5-1 and TRBJ1-2 for the parts outside the CDR3, the full variable domain is KAGVTQTPRYLIKTRGQQVTLSCSPISGHRSVSWYQQTPGQGLQFLFEYFSETQRNKGNFPGRFSGRQFSNSRSEMNVSTLELGDSALYLCASSSAGEGYTFGSGTRLTVV.

A word on this clonotype: This sequence may be a read error, since a much larger clone differs from it by one base. The chain employs TRBV7-2 and TRBJ1-4; D is possibly TRBD1 (6 bases). V lost 5 bases to trimming and J lost 8 bases, with 15 bases between them. In germline, CDR1 is SGHTA, CDR2 FQGNSA. This CDR3 spans 14 amino acids. The CDR3 region is CASSSDRPGEKLFF. Written as DNA, the CDR3 is TGTGCCAGCAGCAGTGACAGGCCGGGAGAAAAACTGTTTTTT.

This clonotype was seen only a few times. The genes are TRBV5-1 and TRBJ1-1; 7 positions match TRBD1. The trim removed 4 bases at V and 0 bases at J, leaving 9 bases unmatched. Germline values: CDR1 SGHRS, CDR2 YFSETQ. This CDR3 spans 16 amino acids. CDR3 DNA sequence: TGCGCCAGCAGCCAAGGGACAGTCCTCATGAACACTGAAGCTTTCTTT. This sequence encodes CASSQGTVLMNTEAFF.

The V and J genes are TRBV20-1 and TRBJ1-2, with 10 bases matching TRBD1. The CDR3 has 14 residues. Unmatched junction bases numbered 3, after V lost 0 bases and J lost 5 bases. CDR1 and CDR2 (germline): DFQATT, SNEGSKA (reference sequence). CDR3 coding DNA: TGCAGTGCTAGAGAGACAGGGGGCGATTATGGCTACACCTTC. Translated: CSARETGGDYGYTF.

This chain uses TRBV20-1 with TRBJ1-5; tentative D call: TRBD1 (5 bases). V was trimmed by 3 bases and J by 3 bases, leaving 12 bases between them. CDR1 DFQATT and CDR2 SNEGSKA come from the germline V gene (reference sequence). The CDR3 has 14 amino acids. The CDR3 here is CSASSGPNNQPQHF. In nucleotides, the CDR3 is TGCAGTGCTAGCTCAGGGCCCAACAATCAGCCCCAGCATTTT.

The V call is TRBV20-1, the J call TRBJ1-1; 11 nucleotides line up with TRBD1. This CDR3 is built from 14 residues. Trimming removed 0 bases from V and 11 bases from J; junction bases left unmatched: 8. CDR1 is DFQATT and CDR2 is SNEGSKA in the germline V gene (reference sequence). The CDR3 nucleotides are TGCAGTGCTAGAGAGGGACAGGGGGACGCTGGCGCTTTCTTT. Protein product: CSAREGQGDAGAFF.

V and J are TRBV10-3 and TRBJ2-7; TRBD1 is a possible D gene (5 bases). V dropped 6 bases and J dropped 10 bases, with 25 bases sitting between them. This CDR3 is built from 15 residues. The V gene's germline CDR1 is ENHRY and CDR2 SYGVKD. CDR3 bases: TGTGCCATCAGCCAACCAGGGTTGGGTCAAGAGGCCCAGTACTTC. Its protein is CAISQPGLGQEAQYF.

As concerns this clonotype: The junction shows a germline mismatch at one end, possibly a read error. The chain couples TRBV20-1 to TRBJ2-2; 10 nucleotides align to TRBD2. The CDR3 length is 13 residues. From germline, CDR1 is DFQATT and CDR2 SNEGSKA (reference sequence). CDR3 DNA sequence: TGTGCGGCTAGCGGGGGACTCACCGGGGAGCTGTTTTTT. Translation gives CAASGGLTGELFF.

CDR3 nucleotide sequence: TGTGCCAGCAGTTACCGGGCCGGGGACACACACTACGAGCAGTACTTC. It yields the protein CASSYRAGDTHYEQYF. This rearrangement joins TRBV6-7 to TRBJ2-7; possible D gene TRBD1, 6 bases. TRBV6-7 belongs to the ORF category, with a function that is uncertain. The CDR3 extends over 16 amino acids. V lost 2 bases and J lost 3, with 17 bases in between.

In this sample, this clonotype turned up many times. This rearrangement joins TRBV9 to TRBJ2-3; 12 bases match TRBD2. Germline loops: CDR1 SGDLS, CDR2 YYNGEE. The CDR3 has 14 amino acids. The junction had 1 base not matched to a gene; V was cut back by 8 bases and J by 0 bases. Here the CDR3 DNA reads TGTGCCAGTGGGACTAGCGGGAGCACAGATACGCAGTATTTT. It encodes CASGTSGSTDTQYF.

This clonotype was observed once. The rearrangement links TRBV7-2 to TRBJ1-1, with TRBD1 as a possible D gene (5 bases). Germline lookup yields CDR1 SGHTA and CDR2 FQGNSA. With 5 bases removed from V and 4 bases from J, the gap between germline ends came to 17 bases. The CDR3 sequence is 15 residues long. CDR3 coding DNA: TGTGCCAGCAGCGCCTTCGTGGGGCAGGGCACTGAAGCTTTCTTT. Translating it yields CASSAFVGQGTEAFF.